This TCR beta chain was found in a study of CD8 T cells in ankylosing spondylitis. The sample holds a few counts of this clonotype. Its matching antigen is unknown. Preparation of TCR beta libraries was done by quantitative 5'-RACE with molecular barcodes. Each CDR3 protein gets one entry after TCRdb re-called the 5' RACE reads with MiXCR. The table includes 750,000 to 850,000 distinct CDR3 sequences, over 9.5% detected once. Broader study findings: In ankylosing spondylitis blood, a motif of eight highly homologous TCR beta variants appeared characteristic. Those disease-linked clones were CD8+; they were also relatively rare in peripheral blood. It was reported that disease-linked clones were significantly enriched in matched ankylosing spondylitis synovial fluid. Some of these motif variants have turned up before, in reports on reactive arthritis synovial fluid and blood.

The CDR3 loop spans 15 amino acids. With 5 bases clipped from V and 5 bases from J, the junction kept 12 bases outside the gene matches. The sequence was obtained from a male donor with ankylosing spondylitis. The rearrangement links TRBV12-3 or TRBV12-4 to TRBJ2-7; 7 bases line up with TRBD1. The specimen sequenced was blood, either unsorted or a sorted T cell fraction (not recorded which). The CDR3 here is CASSPYRGGGNEQYF. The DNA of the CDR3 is TGTGCCAGCAGTCCCTACAGGGGTGGTGGGAACGAGCAGTACTTC.